This T cell receptor (beta chain) is from a study of blood T cell repertoires in COVID-19. Background on the study: The samples span acute and convalescent COVID-19 from the United States, Italy and Spain. The analysed material was cDNA or gDNA that came from T cells, B-cell-depleted T cells, or PBMCs.

With V trimmed by 7 bases and J by 6 bases, 5 bases remained unmatched. Germline CDR1 is MDHEN and CDR2 is SYDVKM. The CDR3 runs to 13 residues. Per the original data handling: From reference gene primer amplification, estimates of nucleated cell counts were derived. TCRdb's table, derived via immunoSEQ multiplex PCR, lists solely in-frame clones and lacks some. V, J and clone size were drawn from that table, and D and trimming were deduced from the DNA. The sample has around 24,000 clones, roughly 90% seen once. The chain joins TRBV28 to TRBJ1-5; 8 nucleotides align to TRBD1. Specimen: peripheral blood. This TCR derives from a human donor in a cohort sampled during active COVID-19. The CDR3 is CASTGGAGQPQHF. In nucleotides, the CDR3 is TGTGCCAGCACAGGGGGCGCGGGTCAGCCCCAGCATTTT.